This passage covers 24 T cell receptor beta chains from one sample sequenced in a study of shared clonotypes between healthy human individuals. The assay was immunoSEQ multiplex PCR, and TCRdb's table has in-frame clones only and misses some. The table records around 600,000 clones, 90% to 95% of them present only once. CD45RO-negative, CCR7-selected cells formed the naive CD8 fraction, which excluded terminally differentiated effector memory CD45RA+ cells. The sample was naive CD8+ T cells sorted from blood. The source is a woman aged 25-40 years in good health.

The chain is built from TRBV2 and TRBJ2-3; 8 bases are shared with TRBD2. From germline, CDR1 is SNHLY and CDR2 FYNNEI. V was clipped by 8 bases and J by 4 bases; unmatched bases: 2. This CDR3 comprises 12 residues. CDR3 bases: TGTGCCAGCCGAGCGGGAGCAGATACGCAGTATTTT. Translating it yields CASRAGADTQYF.

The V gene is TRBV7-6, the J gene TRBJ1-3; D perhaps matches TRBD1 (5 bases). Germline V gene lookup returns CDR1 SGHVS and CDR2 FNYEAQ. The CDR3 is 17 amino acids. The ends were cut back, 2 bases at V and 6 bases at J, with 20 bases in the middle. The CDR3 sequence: CASSLYGVGGVENTIYF. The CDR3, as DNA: TGTGCCAGCAGCTTATACGGAGTCGGGGGAGTGGAAAACACCATATATTTT.

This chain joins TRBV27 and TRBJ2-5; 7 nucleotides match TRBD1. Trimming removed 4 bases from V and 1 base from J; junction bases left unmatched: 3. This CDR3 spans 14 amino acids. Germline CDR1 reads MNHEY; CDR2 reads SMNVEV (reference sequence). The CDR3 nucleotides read TGTGCCAGCAGTTCATGGGACAGCCAAGAGACCCAGTACTTC. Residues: CASSSWDSQETQYF.

The CDR3 spells CATSRLSSDEQFF. For the CDR3, the DNA is TGTGCCACCAGCAGGCTGAGCTCGGATGAGCAGTTCTTC. The chain couples TRBV15 to TRBJ2-1; D unclear. CDR3 length: 13 amino acids. Germline V CDR1 and CDR2: LNHNV, YYDKDF (reference sequence). V was trimmed by 3 bases and J by 8 bases, leaving 11 bases between them.

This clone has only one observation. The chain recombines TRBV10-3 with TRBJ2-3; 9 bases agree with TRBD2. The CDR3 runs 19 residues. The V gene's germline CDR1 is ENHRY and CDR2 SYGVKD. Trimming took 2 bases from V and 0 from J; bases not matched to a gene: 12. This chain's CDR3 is CAISERAGGPSSSTDTQYF. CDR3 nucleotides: TGTGCCATCAGTGAGCGGGCGGGAGGGCCCTCCTCGAGCACAGATACGCAGTATTTT.

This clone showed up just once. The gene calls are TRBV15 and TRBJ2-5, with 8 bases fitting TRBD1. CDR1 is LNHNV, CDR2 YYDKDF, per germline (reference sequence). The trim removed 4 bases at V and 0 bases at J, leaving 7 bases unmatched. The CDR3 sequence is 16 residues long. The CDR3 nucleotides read TGTGCCACCAGCACTGCGACAGGGGTGTACCAAGAGACCCAGTACTTC. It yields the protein CATSTATGVYQETQYF.

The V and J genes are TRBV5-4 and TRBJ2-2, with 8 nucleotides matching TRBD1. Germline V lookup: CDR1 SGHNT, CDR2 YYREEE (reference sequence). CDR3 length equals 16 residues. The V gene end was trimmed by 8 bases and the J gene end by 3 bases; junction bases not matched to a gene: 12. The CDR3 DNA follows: TGTGCCAGTACCATTCACCAGGGGGCTGACACCGGGGAGCTGTTTTTT. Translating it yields CASTIHQGADTGELFF.

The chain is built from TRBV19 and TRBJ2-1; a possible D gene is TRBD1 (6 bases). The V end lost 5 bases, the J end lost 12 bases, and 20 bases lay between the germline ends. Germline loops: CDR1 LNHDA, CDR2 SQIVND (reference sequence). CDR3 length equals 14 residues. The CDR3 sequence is CASSSFLDRSAQFF. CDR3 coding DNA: TGTGCCAGTAGTTCCTTCTTGGACAGATCCGCGCAGTTCTTC.

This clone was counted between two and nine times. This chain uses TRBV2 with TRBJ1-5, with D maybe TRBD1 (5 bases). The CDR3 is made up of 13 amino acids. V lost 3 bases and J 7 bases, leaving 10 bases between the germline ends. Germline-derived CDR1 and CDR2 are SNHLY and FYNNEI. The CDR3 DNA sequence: TGTGCCAGCAGTGAGACCGGGGGGCAGCCCCAGCATTTT. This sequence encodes CASSETGGQPQHF.

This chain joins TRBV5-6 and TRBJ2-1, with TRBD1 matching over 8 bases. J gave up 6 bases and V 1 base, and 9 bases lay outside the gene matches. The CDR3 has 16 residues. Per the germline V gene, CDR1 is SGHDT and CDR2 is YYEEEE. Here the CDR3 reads CASSLFTGQEFNEQFF. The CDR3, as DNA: TGTGCCAGCAGCTTGTTTACGGGACAGGAGTTCAATGAGCAGTTCTTC.

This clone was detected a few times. In nucleotides, the CDR3 is TGTGCCAGCAGCCACCGGGACAAACCCTACGAGCAGTACTTC. It is translated as CASSHRDKPYEQYF. V gene TRBV7-9 combines with J gene TRBJ2-7; tentatively, D is TRBD1 (6 bases). The ends were cut back, 5 bases at V and 2 bases at J, with 13 bases in the middle. This CDR3 has 14 amino acids. Germline V CDR1 and CDR2: SEHNR, FQNEAQ (reference sequence).

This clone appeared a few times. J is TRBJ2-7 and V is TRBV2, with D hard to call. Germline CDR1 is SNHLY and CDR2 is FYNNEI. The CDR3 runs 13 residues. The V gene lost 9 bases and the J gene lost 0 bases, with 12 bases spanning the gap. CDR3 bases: TGTGCCAGTTCCAACAGACTCTCCTACGAGCAGTACTTC. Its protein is CASSNRLSYEQYF.

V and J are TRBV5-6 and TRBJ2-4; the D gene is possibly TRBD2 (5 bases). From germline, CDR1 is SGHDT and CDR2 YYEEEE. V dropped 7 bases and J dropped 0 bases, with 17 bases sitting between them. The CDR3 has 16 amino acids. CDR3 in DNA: TGTGCCAGCCGCATCTTCAGTGCGGGAGCCAAAAACATTCAGTACTTC. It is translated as CASRIFSAGAKNIQYF.

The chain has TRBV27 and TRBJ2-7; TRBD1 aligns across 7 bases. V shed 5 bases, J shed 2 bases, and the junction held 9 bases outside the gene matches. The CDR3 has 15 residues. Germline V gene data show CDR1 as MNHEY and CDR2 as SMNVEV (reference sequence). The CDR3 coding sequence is TGTGCCAGCAGTCAATATGCCGGGACAGCCTACGAGCAGTACTTC. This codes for CASSQYAGTAYEQYF.

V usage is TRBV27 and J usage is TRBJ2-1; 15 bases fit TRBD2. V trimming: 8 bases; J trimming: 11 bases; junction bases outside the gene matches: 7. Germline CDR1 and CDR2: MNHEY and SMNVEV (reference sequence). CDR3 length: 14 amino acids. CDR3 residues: CASCGLAGGSKQFF. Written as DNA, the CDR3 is TGTGCCAGCTGCGGACTAGCGGGAGGGAGTAAGCAGTTCTTC.

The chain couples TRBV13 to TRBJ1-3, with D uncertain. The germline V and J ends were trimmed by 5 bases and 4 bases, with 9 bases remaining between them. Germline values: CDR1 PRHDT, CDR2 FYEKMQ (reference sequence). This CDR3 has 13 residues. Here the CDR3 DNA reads TGTGCCAGCAGCCCGGACCCCGGAAACACCATATATTTT. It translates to CASSPDPGNTIYF.

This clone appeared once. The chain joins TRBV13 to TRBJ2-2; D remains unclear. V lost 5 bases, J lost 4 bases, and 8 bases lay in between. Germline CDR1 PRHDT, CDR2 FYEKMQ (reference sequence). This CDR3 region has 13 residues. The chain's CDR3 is CASSRAVTGELFF. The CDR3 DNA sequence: TGTGCCAGCAGCCGGGCGGTCACCGGGGAGCTGTTTTTT.

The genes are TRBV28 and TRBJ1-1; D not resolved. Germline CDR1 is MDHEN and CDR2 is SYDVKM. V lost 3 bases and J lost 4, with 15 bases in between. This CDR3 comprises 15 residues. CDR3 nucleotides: TGTGCCAGCAGTTTTGGCGGGTACGGTTTCACTGAAGCTTTCTTT. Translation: CASSFGGYGFTEAFF.

The CDR3 region is CASRNYVNIESYNEQFF. CDR3 bases: TGTGCCAGTAGGAATTACGTAAACATCGAGTCCTACAATGAGCAGTTCTTC. The chain joins TRBV19 to TRBJ2-1; D ambiguous. Trimming took off 6 bases at V and 1 base at J, with 19 bases between the two ends. The CDR3 contains 17 residues. CDR1 and CDR2 from the germline V gene are LNHDA and SQIVND (reference sequence).

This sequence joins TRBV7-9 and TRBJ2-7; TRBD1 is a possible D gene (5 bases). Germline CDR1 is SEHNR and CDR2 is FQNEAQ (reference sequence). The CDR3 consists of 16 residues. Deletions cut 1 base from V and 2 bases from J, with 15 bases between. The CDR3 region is CASSLGGIGATYEQYF. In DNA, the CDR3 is TGTGCCAGCAGCTTAGGTGGTATTGGGGCGACCTACGAGCAGTACTTC.

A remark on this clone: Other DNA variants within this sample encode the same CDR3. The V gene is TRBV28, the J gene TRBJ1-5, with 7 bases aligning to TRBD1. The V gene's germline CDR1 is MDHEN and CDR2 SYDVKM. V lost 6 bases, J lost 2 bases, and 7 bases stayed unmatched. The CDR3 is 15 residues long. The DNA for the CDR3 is TGTGCCAGCAGCCTCACAGGGGCTGGCAATCAGCCCCAGCATTTT. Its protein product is CASSLTGAGNQPQHF.

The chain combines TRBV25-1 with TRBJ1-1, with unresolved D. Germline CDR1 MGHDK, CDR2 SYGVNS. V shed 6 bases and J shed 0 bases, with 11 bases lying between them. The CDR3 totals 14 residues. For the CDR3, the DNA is TGTGCCAGCAGGCAGGTGGGGATGAACACTGAAGCTTTCTTT. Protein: CASRQVGMNTEAFF.

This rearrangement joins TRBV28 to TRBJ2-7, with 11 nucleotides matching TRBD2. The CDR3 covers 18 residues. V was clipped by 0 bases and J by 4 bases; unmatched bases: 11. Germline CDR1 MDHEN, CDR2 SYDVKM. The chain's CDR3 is CASSLWGSGRAREYEQYF. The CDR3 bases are TGTGCCAGCAGTTTATGGGGTAGCGGGAGGGCCAGAGAATACGAGCAGTACTTC.

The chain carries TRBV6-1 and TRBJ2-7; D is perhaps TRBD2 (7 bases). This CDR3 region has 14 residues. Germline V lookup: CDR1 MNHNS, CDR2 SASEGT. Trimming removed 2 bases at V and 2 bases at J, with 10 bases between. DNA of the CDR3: TGTGCCAGCAGTGAACGGGGGGCTGCCTACGAGCAGTACTTC. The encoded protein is CASSERGAAYEQYF.